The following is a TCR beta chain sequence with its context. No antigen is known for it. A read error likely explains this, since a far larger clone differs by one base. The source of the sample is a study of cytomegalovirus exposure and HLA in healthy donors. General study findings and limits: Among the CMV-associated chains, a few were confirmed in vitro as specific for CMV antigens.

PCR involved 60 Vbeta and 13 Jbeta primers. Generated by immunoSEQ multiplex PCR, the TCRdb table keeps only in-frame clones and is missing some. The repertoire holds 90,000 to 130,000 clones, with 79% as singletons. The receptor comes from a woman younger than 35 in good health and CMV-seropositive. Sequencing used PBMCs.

CDR3 sequence (DNA): TGTGCCAGCAGTGCAGCTGCAGCGGGAGGGCCGGGGGATGAGCAGTTCTTC. Protein product: CASSAAAAGGPGDEQFF. This rearrangement joins TRBV6-1 to TRBJ2-1; TRBD2 aligns across 10 bases. Germline trimming cut 4 bases from V and 8 bases from J; bases unmatched to any gene: 14. The CDR3 spans 17 residues. Germline V gene lookup returns CDR1 MNHNS and CDR2 SASEGT.